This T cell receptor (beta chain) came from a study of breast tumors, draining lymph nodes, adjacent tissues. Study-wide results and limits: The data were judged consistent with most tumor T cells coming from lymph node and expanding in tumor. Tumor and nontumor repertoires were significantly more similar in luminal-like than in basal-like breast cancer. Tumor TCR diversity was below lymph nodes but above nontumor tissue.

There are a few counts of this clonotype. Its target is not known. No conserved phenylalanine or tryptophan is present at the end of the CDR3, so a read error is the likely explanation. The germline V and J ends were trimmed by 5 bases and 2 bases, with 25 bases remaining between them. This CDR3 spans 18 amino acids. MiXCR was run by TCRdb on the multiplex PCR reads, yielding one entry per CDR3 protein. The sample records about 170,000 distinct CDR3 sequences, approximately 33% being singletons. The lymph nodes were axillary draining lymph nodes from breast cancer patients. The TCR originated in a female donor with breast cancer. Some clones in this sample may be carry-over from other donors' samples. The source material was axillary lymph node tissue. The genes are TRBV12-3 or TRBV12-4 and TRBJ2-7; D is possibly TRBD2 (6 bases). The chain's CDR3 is CASSIAPPLRQRAYEQYL. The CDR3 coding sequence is TGTGCCAGCAGTATCGCCCCCCCTCTACGGCAGCGGGCCTACGAGCAGTACCTC.